This T cell receptor (beta chain) was sequenced during a study of OX40 agonist ivuxolimab in advanced cancers. The length of the CDR3 is 16 residues. V shed 0 bases and J shed 2 bases, with 13 bases lying between them. CDR1 GTSNPN and CDR2 SVGIG come from the germline V gene (reference sequence). Profiled with immunoSEQ multiplex PCR; TCRdb holds only in-frame clones, not every one. The table includes about 49,000 clones, roughly 79% detected once. This clone showed up just once. This sequence originates from an adult with an advanced solid tumor such as melanoma, head and neck, liver or kidney cancer. The V call is TRBV30, the J call TRBJ2-2; D may be TRBD1 (6 bases). The source material was CD4+ or CD8+ T cells sorted from blood, sampled in a trial of the OX40 agonist ivuxolimab. The CDR3 reads CAWSVRGQINTGELFF. The CDR3 DNA is TGTGCCTGGAGTGTACGAGGACAGATTAACACCGGGGAGCTGTTTTTT.